Here is one T cell receptor beta chain with its context. Data came from immunoSEQ multiplex PCR; TCRdb stores just in-frame clones and leaves some out. This sample has roughly 150,000 clones, with around 89% found just once. J lost 0 bases, V lost 5 bases, and 12 bases had no gene match. There are 18 residues in the CDR3. Germline V CDR1 and CDR2: MNHNY, SVGAGI (reference sequence). The data derive from a study of blood T cell repertoires in COVID-19. As for the study in general: Material from acute and convalescent COVID-19 was sourced from the United States, Italy and Spain. T cells, B-cell-depleted T cells, or PBMCs supplied cDNA or gDNA.

This TCR derives from a woman in her fifties or sixties with active COVID-19. The specimen sequenced was peripheral blood. J is TRBJ2-4 and V is TRBV6-6; 8 bases map to TRBD2. The CDR3 spells CASSLGTRLEPAKNIQYF. In DNA, the CDR3 is TGTGCCAGCAGTCTGGGGACTAGATTAGAGCCAGCCAAAAACATTCAGTACTTC.